The sequence of this TCR beta chain was determined in a study of regulatory T cells in long-lasting Graves disease. To make TCR beta libraries, researchers used iRepertoire HTBI primers and Arm-PCR of CDR3 regions. TCRdb independently ran MiXCR on the multiplex PCR reads; one entry per CDR3 protein. Among approximately 540,000 distinct CDR3 sequences listed, around 11% were seen once. This clonotype was picked up many times. Time point indicated: newly diagnosed GD, antithyroid drugs for less than 3 months. From PBMCs, RNA was extracted and then used to make the TCR library. This sample was shared with a second study, whose subject was T cells in Graves' hyperthyroidism and ophthalmopathy.

Specimen: peripheral blood mononuclear cells (PBMCs), collected at new diagnosis, from a patient treated with antithyroid drugs. This receptor was obtained from a woman under 40 with Graves disease.

The CDR3 DNA follows: TGCAGCGCGAGGGGGCGCGATGGCTACACCTTC. Translated, it gives CSARGRDGYTF. The chain joins TRBV29-1 to TRBJ1-2; 7 bases align to TRBD1. The CDR3 loop spans 11 amino acids. CDR1 SQVTM and CDR2 ANQGSEA come from the germline V gene. V shed 7 bases and J 6 bases; nucleotides not matched to a gene: 5.